This T cell receptor beta chain is drawn from a study of Ad26.COV2.S vaccination and SARS-CoV-2 variants. Study results and limitations: Total T cell responses were possibly underestimated by TCR breadth and depth analyses. Reported findings describe substantial breadth in spike-specific CD8+ and CD4+ T cell responses following vaccination.

Turning to this clone: The target antigen is unknown.

Described treatment: 15 to 20 received Ad26.COV2.S at low or high dose, single or two shots; about 5 received placebo; per-sample allocation not given. Sampling occurred on day 63 after the first vaccine or placebo injection. Cohort 1b enrolled adults aged 18-55 years in Boston. Its platform was an Ad26 vector, and its expressed antigen was Wuhan-strain SARS-CoV-2 spike. Sequencing was performed with immunoSEQ multiplex PCR; in TCRdb, only in-frame clones are kept and a portion is missing. Of about 480,000 clones listed, roughly 89% are singletons. CDR1 is KGHSH and CDR2 is LQKENI in the germline V gene. This CDR3 contains 15 residues. The V and J ends lost 0 bases and 9 bases, in that order; junction bases with no gene match: 8.

The sample consisted of peripheral blood, taken in a trial of Ad26.COV2.S vaccine versus placebo. The receptor's source is a person aged 18-65 years who received the Ad26.COV2.S COVID-19 vaccine or a placebo. The chain employs TRBV18 and TRBJ1-3; 7 bases map to TRBD1. The CDR3 region has the DNA TGTGCCAGCTCACCACCGGGACAGACGAGGAGCACCATATATTTT. This encodes CASSPPGQTRSTIYF.